The source of this TCR beta chain is a study of blood T cell repertoires in COVID-19. Trimming took off 5 bases at V and 1 base at J, with 15 bases between the two ends. Germline V gene data show CDR1 as SGDLS and CDR2 as YYNGEE. This CDR3 has 16 residues. Using immunoSEQ multiplex PCR, the repertoire was profiled, and TCRdb retains in-frame clones only, with some absent. The sample has 70,000 or so clones, around 89% seen once. This sequence was found in a woman of 80 years or more with active COVID-19. Sequencing was done on a sample of peripheral blood. The chain has TRBV9 and TRBJ2-2; the D gene is possibly TRBD1 (6 bases). CDR3 region: CASSVLPGQNTGELFF. As DNA, the CDR3 is TGTGCCAGCAGTGTCCTCCCGGGACAGAACACCGGGGAGCTGTTTTTT.